The present T cell receptor beta chain was sequenced within a study of spatial heterogeneity in lung cancer. For the study at large: Alpha-chain sequences were consistently detected less often than beta-chain sequences. In raw reads, more than 8.5 appearances on average were recorded for each unique TCR and UMI combination.

Described time point: sample taken at primary tumor resection. The study sequenced unsorted whole RNA from tumor, nontumor lung or frozen PBMC. Patients with untreated early-stage non-small cell lung cancer, numbering 72, were the donors. TCRdb reanalysed the 5' RACE reads using MiXCR and keeps one entry per CDR3 protein. The sample includes around 7,700 distinct CDR3 sequences, roughly 5% of them seen just once. In its sample, this clonotype is medium-sized. The CDR3 consists of 15 residues. CDR1 is SGHTA, CDR2 FQGNSA, per germline. The V segment lost 4 bases and the J segment 10 bases; nucleotides outside the gene matches: 12.

The gene calls are TRBV7-2 and TRBJ2-1, with 8 bases that match TRBD2. The starting material was normal lung tissue next to the tumor, obtained at surgery. The receptor was isolated from a female donor with early-stage non-small cell lung cancer. The CDR3 region is CASSSPGAGASEQFF. CDR3 DNA sequence: TGTGCCAGCAGCTCCCCCGGAGCGGGAGCCAGCGAGCAGTTCTTC.